This T cell receptor (beta chain) emerged from a study of early T cells in non-severe SARS-CoV-2 infection. The CDR3 consists of 13 residues. Individual cDNA molecules were tagged with unique molecular identifiers, the study reported. TCRdb re-called the 5' RACE reads with MiXCR, one entry per CDR3 protein. The sample has roughly 70,000 distinct CDR3 sequences, just over 20% seen once. In its sample, this clonotype was seen once. The receptor's source is an adult who was a healthcare worker with PCR-confirmed SARS-CoV-2 infection or an uninfected control (not recorded which). The gene calls are TRBV21-1 and TRBJ2-2; the DNA was not used to check the table's D call, TRBD2. TRBV21-1 is a pseudogene locus. Sequenced material: whole blood, taken at baseline. CDR3 sequence: CASKGRETGELFF. DNA of the CDR3: TGTGCCAGCAAGGGAAGGGAGACCGGGGAGCTGTTTTTT.